Presented here are 13 T cell receptor beta chains from one specimen sequenced in a study of blood T cells in healthy people across ages. Together with a sample-barcoded 5' primer, a J-beta primer mix was included in a second PCR lasting about 6 to 11 cycles. TCRdb passed the 5' RACE reads through MiXCR, listing each CDR3 protein once. The sample has hundreds of thousands of distinct CDR3 sequences, around a fifth seen once. Sample: blood. The receptors originated from a man aged 70 or older in good health.

This clonotype was observed a handful of times. Its ends do not fully match the called genes, so a read error is possible. This sequence joins TRBV9 and TRBJ2-3; D may correspond to TRBD1 or TRBD2 (5 bases each). This CDR3 spans 15 amino acids. Germline V gene data show CDR1 as SGDLS and CDR2 as YYNGEE. The CDR3 DNA follows: TGTGCCAGCAGCGTAGTGGGGGAAAGCACAGATGCGCAGTATTTT. Its protein product is CASSVVGESTDAQYF.

The CDR3 sequence: CASSFRGQLYNEQFF. The DNA of the CDR3 is TGTGCCAGCAGCTTTCGTGGGCAACTCTACAATGAGCAGTTCTTC. V and J are TRBV7-2 and TRBJ2-1; no reliable D call. Germline CDR1 and CDR2: SGHTA and FQGNSA. V lost 3 bases to trimming and J lost 3 bases, with 12 bases between them. CDR3 length: 15 residues.

This chain joins TRBV7-9 and TRBJ2-1; 8 bases are a match to TRBD2. From germline, CDR1 is SEHNR and CDR2 FQNEAQ (reference sequence). The CDR3 runs 14 residues. Trimming cost V 8 bases and J 2 bases; bases outside gene matches: 5. The CDR3 sequence: CASASGLAYNEQFF. DNA for the CDR3: TGTGCCAGCGCATCGGGACTAGCCTACAATGAGCAGTTCTTC.

The sample holds a few counts of this clonotype. The V call is TRBV29-1, the J call TRBJ2-7; 9 positions match TRBD1. The ends lost 4 bases at V and 5 bases at J; junction bases unmatched: 6. The CDR3 totals 13 residues. CDR1 is SQVTM and CDR2 is ANQGSEA in the germline V gene. Written as DNA, the CDR3 is TGCAGCGTTGTGGGGGGGACAGGGAACGAGCAGTACTTC. Amino acids: CSVVGGTGNEQYF.

This clonotype was detected only a few times. The rearrangement joins TRBV4-1 to TRBJ1-2; 7 positions agree with TRBD1. This CDR3 contains 15 residues. In germline, CDR1 is MGHRA, CDR2 YSYEKL. Trimming removed 7 bases from V and 3 bases from J; junction bases left unmatched: 11. CDR3 in amino acids: CASKFTGASDYGYTF. The DNA of the CDR3 is TGCGCCAGCAAATTTACAGGGGCTTCGGACTATGGCTACACCTTC.

The chain employs TRBV7-2 and TRBJ2-2; D not resolved. Germline CDR1 reads SGHTA; CDR2 reads FQGNSA. Trimming stripped 8 bases from V and 7 bases from J, with 14 bases between. The CDR3 has 13 residues. CDR3 protein: CASWPSLGGELFF. CDR3 in DNA: TGTGCCAGCTGGCCCTCTCTCGGCGGGGAGCTGTTTTTT.

V gene TRBV18 combines with J gene TRBJ1-1, with a weak D call TRBD1 (5 bases). Germline CDR1 is KGHSH and CDR2 is LQKENI. Trimming took off 4 bases at V and 5 bases at J, with 14 bases between the two ends. This CDR3 comprises 14 residues. CDR3 DNA: TGTGCCAGCTCACTCGACGGGGGTGGGACTGAAGCTTTCTTT. Translation gives CASSLDGGGTEAFF. Full variable domain (missing parts from reference TRBV18 and TRBJ1-1): NAGVMQNPRHLVRRRGQEARLRCSPMKGHSHVYWYRQLPEEGLKFMVYLQKENIIDESGMPKERFSAEFPKEGPSILRIQQVVRGDSAAYFCASSLDGGGTEAFFGQGTRLTVV.

This clonotype was detected only a few times. The chain links TRBV3-1 to TRBJ2-1; 10 bases are a match to TRBD1. The ends lost 8 bases at V and 4 bases at J; junction bases unmatched: 11. CDR3 length: 16 amino acids. Germline CDR1 LGHDT, CDR2 YNNKEL (reference sequence). The CDR3 nucleotides read TGTGCCAGCGAAGCAAGACAGGGGGCATCATACAATGAGCAGTTCTTC. Translating it yields CASEARQGASYNEQFF.

This chain connects TRBV19 to TRBJ1-5, with D unclear. Trimming shortened V by 2 bases and J by 7 bases, and 9 bases separated the two germline ends. Germline V lookup: CDR1 LNHDA, CDR2 SQIVND (reference sequence). The CDR3 sequence is 13 residues long. Here the CDR3 reads CASSISSVQPQHF. CDR3 DNA: TGTGCCAGTAGTATATCGTCGGTGCAGCCCCAGCATTTT.

Worth noting for this clonotype: Germline is not matched at one junction end, which may reflect a read error. The CDR3 coding sequence is TGTGCCAGCAGCTTAGCAGGACAGGGGGCATACTACGAGCAGCACTTC. This encodes CASSLAGQGAYYEQHF. The chain links TRBV7-2 to TRBJ2-5, with 11 bases matching TRBD1. The germline CDR1 and CDR2 sequences are SGHTA and FQGNSA. This CDR3 contains 16 residues.

The chain couples TRBV28 to TRBJ2-5; 9 nucleotides align to TRBD1. The DNA end favors TRBJ2-7, so the J call may be wrong. This CDR3 has 14 residues. Germline lookup yields CDR1 MDHEN and CDR2 SYDVKM. In nucleotides, the CDR3 is TGTGCCAGCGTCGACCGGGACAGGGACTACGAGCAGTACTTC. The encoded protein is CASVDRDRDYEQYF.

The J gene is TRBJ1-1, the V gene TRBV9; 7 nucleotides line up with TRBD1. The germline CDR1 and CDR2 sequences are SGDLS and YYNGEE. The trim removed 3 bases at V and 4 bases at J, leaving 9 bases unmatched. The CDR3 consists of 15 residues. This CDR3 is CASSAYYRGATEAFF. The DNA for the CDR3 is TGTGCCAGCAGCGCCTATTACAGGGGAGCCACTGAAGCTTTCTTT.

A single count supports this clonotype. The chain employs TRBV5-1 and TRBJ2-2; D could derive from TRBD1 or TRBD2 (6 bases each). Between the trimmed V and J ends, which lost 4 bases and 13 bases, there was a span of 26 bases. Looked up from germline, CDR1 is SGHRS and CDR2 is YFSETQ. CDR3 length equals 16 residues. The CDR3 sequence: CASSQGSTGPTGRLFF. CDR3 nucleotides: TGCGCCAGCAGCCAGGGGTCTACGGGCCCAACCGGGAGGCTGTTTTTT.